This T cell receptor beta chain originates from a study of shared clonotypes between healthy human individuals. This clone has only one observation. Other DNA sequences in the sample encode the same CDR3. When replicate PCRs were run on sorted subsets, they used roughly 0.2 ug DNA, 30,000 to 35,000 T cell genomes. The data were produced by immunoSEQ multiplex PCR, yet TCRdb's version contains in-frame clones alone and is incomplete. The sample yields about 2.4 million clones, approximately 94% seen once. Germline assignment: CDR1 LNHDA and CDR2 SQIVND (reference sequence). The V gene end was trimmed by 7 bases and the J gene end by 2 bases; junction bases not matched to a gene: 4. The CDR3 length is 14 residues. Subsets obtained from CD4+ cells comprised CD45RA+ naive and CD45RA-negative memory cells.

The chain is built from TRBV19 and TRBJ1-5, with 8 bases matching TRBD1. Sequencing was done on a sample of naive CD4+ T cells from PBMCs. Subset defined: CD45RA+ positively selected. The TCR comes from a man between 18 and 35 years old in good health. Some clones in this sample may be carry-over from other donors' samples. CDR3 bases: TGTGCCAGTAAACCGGGACAGGGCAATCAGCCCCAGCATTTT. It specifies CASKPGQGNQPQHF. The variable domain in full, completed from reference TRBV19 and TRBJ1-5, reads DGGITQSPKYLFRKEGQNVTLSCEQNLNHDAMYWYRQDPGQGLRLIYYSQIVNDFQKGDIAEGYSVSREKKESFPLTVTSAQKNPTAFYLCASKPGQGNQPQHFGDGTRLSIL.